Listed below are T cell receptor beta chains from one sample, sequenced in a study of blood T cell repertoires in COVID-19. TCRdb keeps only in-frame clones here, not all; method: immunoSEQ multiplex PCR. The table records approximately 200,000 clones, 86% of them present only once. The sequenced sample consisted of PBMCs or T cells enriched from blood (not recorded which). These TCRs come from a woman in her twenties or thirties who had been exposed to COVID-19. The conserved cysteine and the conserved F or W are not part of the CDR3 here. The D gene is left open where the match is weak. Clone size appears in some rows only: once, few, many, or a class for an expanded clone.

>TRBJ1-2|-|TRBD1|TRBV2
ASTETGVSPYT
>TRBJ2-7|-|-|TRBV10-3
ATTPGTLIYEQY
>TRBJ1-1|-|-|TRBV11-3
ASSLALRNTEAF
>TRBJ2-2|-|TRBD2|TRBV3-1/TRBV3-2
ASSHGTSAANTGELF
>TRBJ2-7|-|-|TRBV9
ASSVAQDSSYEQY
>TRBJ2-7|-|TRBD2|TRBV30
AWSVHRTSGLSYEQY
>TRBJ2-3|-|TRBD2|TRBV5-1
ASSLGLAGRPDTQY
>TRBJ1-5|-|TRBD1|TRBV10-2
ASSEDRGGLSNQPQH
>TRBJ2-7|-|-|TRBV10-3
AISPTGFKSYEQY
>TRBJ1-5|-|-|TRBV4-1
ASSQEIVRGGFYQPQH
>TRBJ2-3|-|TRBD1|TRBV4-2
ASSHPDREGTDTQY
>TRBJ1-4|-|-|TRBV12-3/TRBV12-4
ASSFDSVGLF
>TRBJ2-3|-|TRBD1|TRBV29-1
SVETGGTDTQY
>TRBJ2-1|-|-|TRBV18
ASSPPSQGVFSPSYNEQF
>TRBJ2-3|-|-|TRBV12-3/TRBV12-4
ASRPTYTDTQY
>TRBJ2-7|few|TRBD2|TRBV2
ASSRLAGVYEQY
>TRBJ2-4|once|-|TRBV7-2
ASLGIAKNIQY
>TRBJ2-7|-|TRBD1|TRBV11-3
ASSPPGTGTYEQY
>TRBJ2-5|few|-|TRBV24-1
ATSDTGRTAKTQY
>TRBJ1-4|-|-|TRBV19
ASSQNAGPGGEKLF
>TRBJ1-5|-|TRBD1|TRBV12-5
ASRQGESQPQH
>TRBJ2-1|-|-|TRBV6-5
ASIRGTYNEQF
>TRBJ1-2|-|TRBD1|TRBV30
AWSGQGITHYGYT
>TRBJ1-1|-|TRBD1|TRBV6-5
ASSYGTGVRAEAF
>TRBJ1-1|-|TRBD1|TRBV29-1
SYNAGTGVTEAF
>TRBJ1-5|-|-|TRBV18
ASSPGTPVNQPQH
>TRBJ2-3|-|-|TRBV10-1
ASSPQGSTDTQY
>TRBJ2-5|-|-|TRBV5-1
ASSLAGTNQETQY
>TRBJ2-4|-|-|TRBV28
ASSLLDSVKNIQY
>TRBJ1-3|-|TRBD1|TRBV11-2
ASSSQGTGNTIY
>TRBJ1-1|-|-|TRBV7-2
ASSLEGRGTEAF
>TRBJ1-3|once|TRBD1|TRBV10-3
AIREQGIYSGNTIY
>TRBJ1-4|-|-|TRBV10-2
ASSSARSDEKLF
>TRBJ1-1|-|TRBD1|TRBV25-1
ASSDPGTGGLRTEAF
>TRBJ2-7|-|-|TRBV5-6
ASSLDADRINEQY
>TRBJ1-1|-|-|TRBV12-5
ASDKRGGTEAF
>TRBJ2-3|-|TRBD1|TRBV19
ASSIFYAEAGTGRADTQY
>TRBJ2-1|-|-|TRBV9
ASSVGPLAWNNEQF
>TRBJ2-7|-|-|TRBV6-5
ASKREALYEQY
>TRBJ2-3|-|TRBD2|TRBV5-1
ASSLGLAGGSTDTQY
>TRBJ2-5|-|-|TRBV4-1
ASSQGGAESETQY
>TRBJ1-2|-|-|TRBV5-4
ASSLVPTRANYGYT
>TRBJ1-2|-|-|TRBV21-1
ASSNFPGNQNNLSVANYGYT
>TRBJ2-5|-|TRBD2|TRBV5-1
ASSLGGGQQETQY
>TRBJ2-3|-|TRBD2|TRBV14
ASSPISKTSGDTDTQY